This T cell receptor (beta chain) was recovered during a study of neoadjuvant nivolumab and ipilimumab in lung cancer. Points from the study as a whole: Only a small number of samples underwent TCR sequencing. Resected tumors had greater TCR richness and clonality than uninvolved lung. Only two of four nivolumab-treated tumors gained richness and clonality by surgery.

Turning to this clone: Its antigen remains unidentified.

This table comes from immunoSEQ multiplex PCR, and its TCRdb copy is limited to in-frame clones, with some not included. Seen here are 40,000 to 55,000 clones, approximately 90% observed once, and the top ten hold around 3.7%. Trimming stripped 3 bases from V and 2 bases from J, with 11 bases between. Germline V lookup: CDR1 SGHTA, CDR2 FQGNSA. This CDR3 comprises 14 residues. This sequence was found in an adult with non-small cell lung cancer. Some clones in this sample may be carry-over from other donors' samples. The chain employs TRBV7-2 and TRBJ2-7; D remains unclear. Sequencing was performed on blood, taken before neoadjuvant nivolumab, alone or with ipilimumab. The CDR3 DNA reads as TGTGCCAGCAGCTTCGCTTCTGGGGCCTACGAGCAGTACTTC. Translation gives CASSFASGAYEQYF.